This T cell receptor (beta chain) was documented in a study of shared clonotypes between healthy human individuals. Looking at the study overall: CD4 naive and memory got three plates each, CD8 naive two, CD8 memory one. General study results and limits: How much donors shared clonotypes was expected to be affected by sequencing depth.

As for this clone: Its target is unknown.

The data were produced by immunoSEQ multiplex PCR, yet TCRdb's version contains in-frame clones alone and is incomplete. The sample shows approximately 2,200,000 clones, about 92% of them seen only once. CD45RO-negative cells were positively selected for CCR7, leaving out terminally differentiated effector memory CD45RA+ cells. Trimming at V came to 1 base and at J to 3 bases, leaving 16 bases not matched to a gene. Germline CDR1 reads SGHVS; CDR2 reads FNYEAQ. This CDR3 region has 19 residues. This TCR came from a man aged 18 to 29 in good health. Some clones in this sample may be carry-over from other donors' samples. Sequenced: naive CD8+ T cells from PBMCs. The chain joins TRBV7-6 to TRBJ2-5; TRBD1 agrees at 8 bases. CDR3 sequence (DNA): TGTGCCAGCAGCTTAGTAGTAGGCTATAGGGACAGGCTAGAAGAGACCCAGTACTTC. Residues: CASSLVVGYRDRLEETQYF.